Listed here is a single TCR beta chain. Its antigen is undetermined. This record belongs to a study of CD8 T cells in ankylosing spondylitis. Overall study results and limits: With a CD8+ phenotype, disease-linked clones were relatively rare in peripheral blood. There was reportedly significant enrichment of clones that were disease-linked in matched ankylosing spondylitis synovial fluid. A number of the motif variants had already been described in reactive arthritis synovial fluid and blood.

The V gene's germline CDR1 is SGHAT and CDR2 FQNNGV. With 0 bases removed from V and 0 bases from J, the gap between germline ends came to 14 bases. The CDR3 covers 17 residues. Quantitative barcoded 5'-RACE was used to prepare TCR beta libraries. TCRdb used MiXCR to reprocess the 5' RACE reads, holding one entry per CDR3 protein. Found here are 150,000 or so distinct CDR3 sequences, roughly a third of them singletons; the top ten hold 4.5% to 6%. The material sequenced was synovial fluid, either unsorted or a sorted T cell fraction (not recorded which). The chain joins TRBV11-2 to TRBJ1-1, with D tentatively TRBD1 (6 bases). The source is a male donor with ankylosing spondylitis. The CDR3 DNA sequence: TGTGCCAGCAGCTTAGACGGGGTCAACAGGGTGAACACTGAAGCTTTCTTT. It specifies CASSLDGVNRVNTEAFF.